This T cell receptor beta chain was found in a study of shared clonotypes between healthy human individuals (dated by TCRdb to the early 2020s). Broadly, across the study: A few men and a couple of women, aged 18 to 49 years, made up the cohort. Blood TCR repertoires of five healthy adults were deeply sequenced to estimate repertoire size and the extent of clonotype sharing between individuals. To increase sequencing depth and limit assay-specific biases, TCR repertoire library preparation and sequencing were carried out by different laboratories using diverse techniques. Per donor, leukapheresis produced somewhere between about 0.94 and 9 billion PBMCs. The investigation overall reported the following: Pairwise subsampling led to the expectation that sequencing depth would affect the degree of clonotype sharing among donors. The genetic and exposure-history diversity represented was limited by the small number of donors. Sampling was restricted to blood, and TCR repertoires in tissue are likely to differ from TCR repertoires in blood.

Using the deep immunoSEQ assay, TCR CDR3 regions were amplified from genomic DNA by multiplex PCR. For each cell subset, the extracted genomic DNA was distributed evenly across all wells of several immunoSEQ 96-well plates, and each plate served as one replicate. For unsorted PBMC, 300 to 350 ng genomic DNA, equal to around 30,000 T cell genomes, was loaded into each replicate PCR. Genomic DNA from unsorted PBMC was sequenced over ten immunoSEQ deep assay plates. Purified libraries were measured with a Qubit 3.0 fluorometer, size-checked on a Bioanalyzer 2100, and measured again with the KAPA Library Quantification kit. Each immunoSEQ 96-well plate was sequenced on its own single-read 150-cycle Illumina NextSeq 550 flow cell. In the paper's pipeline: The immunoSEQ output contained only junctional sequences without quality scores, so filtering could not match that applied to full-length reads. To assign V/J genes and CDR3, sequences were annotated against IMGT germline references using PyIR, a Python wrapper for IgBLAST v1.9. Any read was removed if the V/J assignment was weak (E-value above 1e-6), the CDR3 was missing, or the read contained stop codons, out-of-frame junctions, or ambiguous translated residues. A V3J clonotype was defined by an identical inferred V gene, J gene, and CDR3 amino acid sequence. The percentage overlap between two repertoires was calculated by dividing the number of shared unique clonotypes by the size of the smaller repertoire. Repertoire richness was assessed with RTK rarefaction, the Chao1 estimator, and Recon v2.1 estimates of unobserved clonotypes. TCRdb provides this immuneACCESS table in a form limited to in-frame rearrangements. Some clones are lacking; in checked studies, under half of them reflect an unresolved V gene, and why the rest are absent is not known. That table supplies the V and J calls and clone size; D and trimming were determined from the DNA. Recorded for this sample are 400,000 to 550,000 clones; 79% of them occurred a single time. Approximately 12% of the sample rests with the top ten.

The donors were healthy, HIV-negative adults who had no recently reported acute infections or vaccinations. Only Caucasian adults living in Nashville, Tennessee, USA were represented among the donors. For unsorted samples, around 90 million PBMCs were counted, and genomic DNA was extracted using the QIAamp DNA Blood Mini kit. After blood collection by leukapheresis, PBMCs were isolated using Ficoll-Histopaque density gradient centrifugation and then cryopreserved in the vapor phase of liquid nitrogen. A word on this clone: The specificity of this receptor is unknown. Per-base qualities were not stored, and no clone one base away is much larger.

From a lookup of the germline V gene, CDR1 and CDR2 are SNHLY and FYNNEI. From cysteine to phenylalanine, the CDR3 is 14 amino acids long. The DNA shown is the 42-base CDR3, in frame from base 1. A distance of 6 bases separates the germline ends of V and J, which lose 3 bases and 0 bases respectively. Sequences were obtained from PBMCs. The sequence is built from TRBV2 and TRBJ1-3; the D gene identity is not certain. This TCR derives from a middle-aged woman in good health. Some clones in this sample may be carry-over from other donors' samples. The sequenced DNA is TGTGCCAGCAGTGACTGGAGCTCTGGAAACACCATATATTTT. The encoded protein is CASSDWSSGNTIYF.